The next 31 T cell receptor beta chains were all read from a single sample in a study of T cells in localized non-small cell lung cancer. TCRdb's table, derived via immunoSEQ multiplex PCR, lists solely in-frame clones and lacks some. The sample carries 40,000 to 50,000 clones, 88% recorded once. The starting material was peripheral blood, obtained before any cancer treatment. The receptor source for this set is a female donor over 55 with stage I squamous cell lung carcinoma.

The rearrangement links TRBV7-2 to TRBJ2-3; 7 nucleotides align to TRBD1. The V gene's germline CDR1 is SGHTA and CDR2 FQGNSA. This CDR3 comprises 15 residues. Losses at the gene ends were 5 bases for V and 1 base for J; bases not matched to a gene: 6. CDR3 DNA: TGTGCCAGCAGCCCGACAGGGAGAGGCACAGATACGCAGTATTTT. Its translation: CASSPTGRGTDTQYF.

This chain joins TRBV7-6 and TRBJ2-7, with 8 nucleotides matching TRBD1. The CDR3 consists of 18 residues. Germline trimming cut 3 bases from V and 0 bases from J; bases unmatched to any gene: 13. Per the germline V gene, CDR1 is SGHVS and CDR2 is FNYEAQ. The CDR3 bases are TGTGCCAGCAGCTTGCGGCCCCCGGGACAGGATAGCTCCTACGAGCAGTACTTC. It specifies CASSLRPPGQDSSYEQYF.

The chain carries TRBV14 and TRBJ2-4, with 7 nucleotides matching TRBD2. There are 17 residues in the CDR3. From germline, CDR1 is SGHDN and CDR2 FVKESK. V trimming: 3 bases; J trimming: 0 bases; junction bases outside the gene matches: 8. For the CDR3, the DNA is TGTGCCAGCAGCCAGGGAGGGAGGCGGTTAGCCAAAAACATTCAGTACTTC. Protein sequence: CASSQGGRRLAKNIQYF.

The V call is TRBV5-1, the J call TRBJ1-2; no clear D. Germline loops: CDR1 SGHRS, CDR2 YFSETQ. Trimming stripped 0 bases from V and 2 bases from J, with 14 bases between. The CDR3 extends over 16 amino acids. The chain's CDR3 is CASSLAEQRPNYGYTF. The CDR3 bases are TGCGCCAGCAGCTTGGCCGAGCAACGCCCAAACTATGGCTACACCTTC.

The chain has TRBV18 and TRBJ2-7, with D hard to call. Between the trimmed V and J ends, which lost 3 bases and 0 bases, there was a span of 9 bases. There are 14 residues in the CDR3. CDR1 KGHSH and CDR2 LQKENI come from the germline V gene. CDR3 nucleotides: TGTGCCAGCTCACCGTCATTTAGCTCCTACGAGCAGTACTTC. Its protein product is CASSPSFSSYEQYF. The complete variable domain, with remaining parts taken from reference TRBV18 and TRBJ2-7, reads NAGVMQNPRHLVRRRGQEARLRCSPMKGHSHVYWYRQLPEEGLKFMVYLQKENIIDESGMPKERFSAEFPKEGPSILRIQQVVRGDSAAYFCASSPSFSSYEQYFGPGTRLTVT.

The rearrangement links TRBV7-6 to TRBJ2-7, with a tentative D call TRBD2 (5 bases). Trimming shortened V by 1 base and J by 3 bases, and 13 bases separated the two germline ends. Per the germline V gene, CDR1 is SGHVS and CDR2 is FNYEAQ. This CDR3 has 15 residues. CDR3 residues: CASSLGSARDYEQYF. DNA of the CDR3: TGTGCCAGCAGCTTAGGGTCAGCCCGGGACTACGAGCAGTACTTC.

This rearrangement joins TRBV11-3 to TRBJ2-1; D might be TRBD1 (6 bases). CDR3 length: 14 residues. CDR1 is SGHNT and CDR2 is YENEEA in the germline V gene. V was cut by 5 bases and J by 2 bases, with 10 bases left in between. This chain's CDR3 is CASSTGTTYNEQFF. Written as DNA, the CDR3 is TGTGCCAGCAGCACCGGGACAACCTACAATGAGCAGTTCTTC.

The chain couples TRBV5-4 to TRBJ1-3; D remains unclear. V was clipped by 0 bases and J by 2 bases, with 15 bases between them. The germline V gene encodes CDR1 SGHNT and CDR2 YYREEE (reference sequence). The CDR3 loop spans 17 amino acids. The DNA of the CDR3 is TGTGCCAGCAGCTTGGTAGGGCAGGAGCTTACTGGAAACACCATATATTTT. The encoded protein is CASSLVGQELTGNTIYF. Based on the CDR3 plus reference TRBV5-4 and TRBJ1-3, the full variable domain is ETGVTQSPTHLIKTRGQQVTLRCSSQSGHNTVSWYQQALGQGPQFIFQYYREEENGRGNFPPRFSGLQFPNYSSELNVNALELDDSALYLCASSLVGQELTGNTIYFGEGSWLTVV.

This chain uses TRBV27 with TRBJ2-2; 8 nucleotides align to TRBD2. CDR1 and CDR2 (germline): MNHEY, SMNVEV (reference sequence). There are 16 residues in the CDR3. The trim removed 5 bases at V and 6 bases at J, leaving 11 bases unmatched. This chain's CDR3 is CASSPLLAEAAGELFF. The CDR3 nucleotides read TGTGCCAGCAGTCCGCTACTAGCGGAGGCCGCCGGGGAGCTGTTTTTT.

The J gene is TRBJ2-7, the V gene TRBV6-4; possibly TRBD1 for D (6 bases). Germline-derived CDR1 and CDR2 are MRHNA and SNTAGT. The CDR3 runs 14 residues. Trimming took 5 bases from V and 4 from J, leaving 15 bases between them. DNA of the CDR3: TGTGCCAGCAGTCCAGGGGTTGGTGGATACGAGCAGTACTTC. This encodes CASSPGVGGYEQYF.

This clone was recorded a few times. The gene calls are TRBV7-9 and TRBJ2-2, with 9 bases fitting TRBD2. The CDR3 has 16 amino acids. CDR1 is SEHNR, CDR2 FQNEAQ, per germline (reference sequence). J gave up 4 bases and V 1 base, and 4 bases lay outside the gene matches. This chain's CDR3 is CASSLEGLAFTGELFF. DNA of the CDR3: TGTGCCAGCAGCTTAGAAGGACTAGCGTTCACCGGGGAGCTGTTTTTT.

This clone was picked up one time. This CDR3 reads CASQRSGLSYEQYF. The CDR3 DNA sequence: TGTGCCAGCCAGAGAAGCGGGCTTTCCTACGAGCAGTACTTC. The chain is built from TRBV2 and TRBJ2-7; D is perhaps TRBD2 (6 bases). CDR3 length equals 14 residues. V lost 8 bases, J lost 1 base, and 15 bases lay in between. Germline V lookup: CDR1 SNHLY, CDR2 FYNNEI.

This clone occurred once. The J gene is TRBJ1-1, the V gene TRBV27; 7 bases align to TRBD1. The CDR3 contains 15 residues. Germline V gives CDR1 MNHEY, CDR2 SMNVEV (reference sequence). V lost 5 bases to trimming and J lost 0 bases; unmatched junction nucleotides: 6. The CDR3 spells CASSTRTGLNTEAFF. The DNA of the CDR3 is TGTGCCAGCAGTACACGGACAGGCTTGAACACTGAAGCTTTCTTT.

The V gene is TRBV5-6, the J gene TRBJ1-5; D might be TRBD1 (6 bases). The V end lost 0 bases, the J end lost 1 base, and 14 bases lay between the germline ends. The CDR3 is 17 amino acids. The V gene's germline CDR1 is SGHDT and CDR2 YYEEEE. CDR3 in amino acids: CASSLESRGASNQPQHF. In DNA form, the CDR3 reads TGTGCCAGCAGCTTGGAATCCCGGGGGGCGAGCAATCAGCCCCAGCATTTT.

This chain links TRBV5-1 with TRBJ2-1, with a tentative D call TRBD2 (6 bases). V was shortened by 4 bases and J by 2 bases, with 16 bases between the two germline ends. Germline loops: CDR1 SGHRS, CDR2 YFSETQ. This CDR3 is built from 16 residues. This CDR3 is CASSEPSAGTYNEQFF. In DNA form, the CDR3 reads TGCGCCAGCAGCGAACCCTCAGCGGGTACCTACAATGAGCAGTTCTTC.

This chain links TRBV19 with TRBJ2-1; 8 bases are shared with TRBD2. This CDR3 contains 15 residues. In germline, CDR1 is LNHDA, CDR2 SQIVND (reference sequence). Trimming at V came to 7 bases and at J to 5 bases, leaving 10 bases not matched to a gene. CDR3 in DNA: TGTGCCAGTACTTATCCGGGAGGGAAAGACAATGAGCAGTTCTTC. Its protein is CASTYPGGKDNEQFF.

The chain recombines TRBV4-1 with TRBJ2-1; 7 nucleotides agree with TRBD1. This CDR3 is 18 amino acids long. Losses at the gene ends were 4 bases for V and 8 bases for J; bases not matched to a gene: 20. Germline V gene lookup returns CDR1 MGHRA and CDR2 YSYEKL. Here the CDR3 reads CASSPPTGERGIGDEQFF. In DNA, the CDR3 is TGCGCCAGCAGCCCTCCCACAGGGGAAAGGGGAATCGGTGATGAGCAGTTCTTC.

J is TRBJ2-7 and V is TRBV27; 11 bases fit TRBD2. Trimming took 5 bases from V and 2 from J; bases not matched to a gene: 2. CDR3 size: 14 residues. Germline CDR1 MNHEY, CDR2 SMNVEV (reference sequence). The CDR3 DNA sequence: TGTGCCAGCAGTCGACTAGCGGGACCCTACGAGCAGTACTTC. This codes for CASSRLAGPYEQYF.

This clone was recorded once. The chain links TRBV6-5 to TRBJ2-1; no reliable D call. Trimming stripped 2 bases from V and 9 bases from J, with 11 bases between. The CDR3 runs to 13 residues. CDR1 and CDR2 (germline): MNHEY, SVGAGI. CDR3 in amino acids: CASSYLGRREQFF. The CDR3 coding sequence is TGTGCCAGCAGTTACCTTGGACGCCGTGAGCAGTTCTTC.

The chain has TRBV6-6 and TRBJ2-7, with D possibly TRBD1 on 6 matching bases. Germline CDR1 MNHNY, CDR2 SVGAGI (reference sequence). Trimming left V 6 bases short and J 2 bases short, with 17 bases between. The CDR3 spans 15 residues. CDR3 DNA: TGTGCCAGCAGCGCCACAGGGATGAGGACCTACGAGCAGTACTTC. It translates to CASSATGMRTYEQYF.

The CDR3 here is CASSEGTSGNHEQFF. The CDR3 DNA sequence: TGTGCCAGCAGCGAAGGGACTAGCGGGAACCATGAGCAGTTCTTC. The V and J genes are TRBV7-6 and TRBJ2-1; 13 bases line up with TRBD2. V lost 5 bases to trimming and J lost 8 bases; unmatched junction nucleotides: 6. There are 15 residues in the CDR3. CDR1 and CDR2 (germline): SGHVS, FNYEAQ.

V usage is TRBV11-3 and J usage is TRBJ2-1; D tentatively reads TRBD1 or TRBD2 (5 bases each). This CDR3 contains 14 residues. Deletions cut 5 bases from V and 4 bases from J, with 12 bases between. Per the germline V gene, CDR1 is SGHNT and CDR2 is YENEEA. CDR3 sequence reads: CASSRRDRYNEQFF. The CDR3 region has the DNA TGTGCCAGCAGCCGCCGGGACCGGTACAATGAGCAGTTCTTC.

The chain carries TRBV6-5 and TRBJ1-5, with 7 bases fitting TRBD1. This CDR3 contains 14 residues. Germline V lookup: CDR1 MNHEY, CDR2 SVGAGI. V was clipped by 4 bases and J by 2 bases; unmatched bases: 2. The CDR3 spells CASSSDRGNQPQHF. In DNA, the CDR3 is TGTGCCAGCAGTTCTGACAGGGGCAATCAGCCCCAGCATTTT.

The chain links TRBV9 to TRBJ2-5; D gene uncertain. Trimming stripped 2 bases from V and 4 bases from J, with 18 bases between. Germline V lookup: CDR1 SGDLS, CDR2 YYNGEE. The length of the CDR3 is 16 residues. The CDR3 region is CASSVLSGRNGETQYF. Written as DNA, the CDR3 is TGTGCCAGCAGCGTCCTCTCGGGCAGGAACGGAGAGACCCAGTACTTC.

The chain joins TRBV5-8 to TRBJ1-5, with 11 bases matching TRBD1. The J segment lost 1 base and the V segment lost 4 bases, leaving 7 bases of the junction unmatched. CDR1 SGHTS and CDR2 YDEGEE come from the germline V gene. This CDR3 is 17 amino acids long. CDR3 sequence: CASSPGTGGKSNQPQHF. The CDR3, as DNA: TGTGCCAGCAGCCCCGGGACAGGGGGTAAGAGCAATCAGCCCCAGCATTTT.

The rearrangement joins TRBV28 to TRBJ1-2; TRBD1 matches 7 bases. The V gene's germline CDR1 is MDHEN and CDR2 SYDVKM. The CDR3 is 13 amino acids. The ends lost 5 bases at V and 3 bases at J; junction bases unmatched: 3. This chain's CDR3 is CASSNTGDYGYTF. The DNA for the CDR3 is TGTGCCAGCAGTAACACAGGGGACTATGGCTACACCTTC.

The rearrangement joins TRBV4-3 to TRBJ1-2, with D maybe TRBD1 (6 bases). CDR1 is LGHNA, CDR2 YSLEER, per germline. This CDR3 is 14 amino acids long. V lost 0 bases to trimming and J lost 8 bases, with 13 bases between them. The CDR3 loop reads CASSQEWGRRGYTF. The CDR3 DNA reads as TGCGCCAGCAGCCAAGAATGGGGGCGGAGGGGCTACACCTTC.

The rearrangement joins TRBV7-2 to TRBJ1-5; D is unclear. The CDR3 length is 15 residues. Germline lookup yields CDR1 SGHTA and CDR2 FQGNSA. The V end lost 3 bases, the J end lost 2 bases, and 11 bases lay between the germline ends. CDR3 in amino acids: CASSLQSRGNQPQHF. The CDR3 coding sequence is TGTGCCAGCAGCTTGCAAAGTCGTGGCAATCAGCCCCAGCATTTT.

This clone was found once. This sequence joins TRBV19 and TRBJ2-3; D remains ambiguous. V lost 0 bases and J lost 10, with 8 bases in between. Germline V lookup: CDR1 LNHDA, CDR2 SQIVND (reference sequence). The length of the CDR3 is 12 residues. The CDR3 DNA sequence: TGTGCCAGTAGTATAGATCGGAGCTCGCAGTATTTT. Protein sequence: CASSIDRSSQYF.

V and J are TRBV2 and TRBJ2-1, with 8 bases that match TRBD2. The CDR3 is made up of 14 amino acids. Per germline, CDR1 SNHLY and CDR2 FYNNEI. V lost 10 bases to trimming and J lost 1 base; unmatched junction nucleotides: 6. CDR3 sequence (DNA): TGTGCCACTTATAGCGGGACTTCCTACAATGAGCAGTTCTTC. This translates into CATYSGTSYNEQFF. The variable domain in full, completed from reference TRBV2 and TRBJ2-1, reads EPEVTQTPSHQVTQMGQEVILRCVPISNHLYFYWYRQILGQKVEFLVSFYNNEISEKSEIFDDQFSVERPDGSNFTLKIRSTKLEDSAMYFCATYSGTSYNEQFFGPGTRLTVL.

V and J are TRBV27 and TRBJ1-5; TRBD1 matches at 8 bases. Germline V gene data show CDR1 as MNHEY and CDR2 as SMNVEV (reference sequence). The CDR3 loop spans 20 amino acids. V dropped 5 bases and J dropped 0; count of bases not matched to a gene: 18. As DNA, the CDR3 is TGTGCCAGCAGTACCAACCCCCGGGACAGGCCCAGATATAGCAATCAGCCCCAGCATTTT. This encodes CASSTNPRDRPRYSNQPQHF.